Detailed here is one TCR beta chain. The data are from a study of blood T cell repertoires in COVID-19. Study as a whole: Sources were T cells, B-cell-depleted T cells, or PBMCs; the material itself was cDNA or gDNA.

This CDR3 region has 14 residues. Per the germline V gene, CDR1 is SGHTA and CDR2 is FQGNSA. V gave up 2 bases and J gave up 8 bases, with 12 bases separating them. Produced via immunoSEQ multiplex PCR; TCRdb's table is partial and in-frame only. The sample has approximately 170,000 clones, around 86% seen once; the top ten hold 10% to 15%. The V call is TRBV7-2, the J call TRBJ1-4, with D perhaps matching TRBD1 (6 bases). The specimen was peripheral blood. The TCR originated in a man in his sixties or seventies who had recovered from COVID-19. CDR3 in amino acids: CASSLYRAGEKLFF. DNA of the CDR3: TGTGCCAGCAGCTTATACAGGGCAGGAGAAAAACTGTTTTTT.